The 13 T cell receptor beta chains listed next were all sequenced from one sample in a study of T cell repertoires in cytomegalovirus infection. Each CDR3 protein is one row after TCRdb ran MiXCR on the reads. The table includes more than 350,000 distinct CDR3 sequences, roughly 30% detected once. The sequencing sample was made of PBMCs. These receptors were collected from a human donor in good health (CMV status not recorded). Some clones in this sample may be carry-over from other donors' samples.

This clonotype was observed a handful of times. V is TRBV15 and J is TRBJ1-2, with D possibly being TRBD1 (5 bases). CDR1 and CDR2 from the germline V gene are LNHNV and YYDKDF (reference sequence). There are 19 residues in the CDR3. The V gene lost 4 bases and the J gene lost 6 bases, with 30 bases spanning the gap. CDR3 sequence: CATSTHQARGPRIHHGYTF. Written as DNA, the CDR3 is TGTGCCACCAGCACCCACCAGGCACGGGGACCGAGAATACACCATGGCTACACCTTC.

This clonotype was seen at least ten times. The chain combines TRBV4-1 with TRBJ1-5; weak D call: TRBD1 (6 bases). Trimming removed 4 bases from V and 3 bases from J, with 7 bases in between. The CDR3 totals 13 residues. CDR1 and CDR2 from the germline V gene are MGHRA and YSYEKL. This CDR3 reads CASSRQDNQPQHF. The CDR3 DNA follows: TGCGCCAGCAGCCGACAGGACAATCAGCCCCAGCATTTT.

Ten or more counts support this clonotype. The chain recombines TRBV6-1 with TRBJ2-5; 11 bases fit TRBD2. The germline CDR1 and CDR2 sequences are MNHNS and SASEGT. Trimming at V came to 6 bases and at J to 9 bases, leaving 15 bases not matched to a gene. The CDR3 length is 16 residues. The CDR3 DNA follows: TGTGCCAGCAGCCAGGGACTAGCGGCCCCAAACGGGGCCCAGTACTTC. Amino acid sequence: CASSQGLAAPNGAQYF.

This clonotype was seen a handful of times. CDR3 loop: CASSDGGYGYTF. The DNA of the CDR3 is TGTGCCAGCAGTGATGGGGGGTATGGCTACACCTTC. This chain links TRBV5-4 with TRBJ1-2; a possible D gene is TRBD1 (5 bases). This CDR3 contains 12 residues. V was trimmed by 5 bases and J by 5 bases, leaving 10 bases between them. The V gene's germline CDR1 is SGHNT and CDR2 YYREEE (reference sequence).

This clonotype was counted ten times or more. This chain connects TRBV7-6 to TRBJ2-5; D perhaps matches TRBD1 (5 bases). The CDR3 sequence is 18 residues long. Germline V gives CDR1 SGHVS, CDR2 FNYEAQ. Trimming left V 2 bases short and J 2 bases short, with 21 bases between. CDR3 residues: CASSLSAGQGRRQETQYF. The CDR3 region has the DNA TGTGCCAGCAGCTTAAGTGCCGGCCAGGGCAGAAGGCAAGAGACCCAGTACTTC.

The chain joins TRBV25-1 to TRBJ2-3; D tentatively reads TRBD1 or TRBD2 (5 bases each). Trimming shortened V by 4 bases and J by 0 bases, and 11 bases separated the two germline ends. The CDR3 is 15 residues long. Germline CDR1 reads MGHDK; CDR2 reads SYGVNS. The CDR3 spells CASSVPGPSTDTQYF. As DNA, the CDR3 is TGTGCCAGCAGTGTACCGGGACCTAGCACAGATACGCAGTATTTT.

This clonotype was detected ten times or more. The V gene is TRBV12-3 or TRBV12-4, the J gene TRBJ1-5; a weak D match, TRBD1 (5 bases). V dropped 6 bases and J dropped 5 bases, with 20 bases sitting between them. The CDR3 spans 16 residues. Here the CDR3 reads CASRDGDGGIHQPQHF. Written as DNA, the CDR3 is TGTGCCAGCAGAGACGGGGACGGGGGGATTCATCAGCCCCAGCATTTT.

There are a few counts of this clonotype. The genes are TRBV3-1 and TRBJ2-5; possible D gene TRBD2, 6 bases. The CDR3 runs 14 residues. Trimming removed 7 bases at V and 7 bases at J, with 19 bases between. Germline CDR1 LGHDT, CDR2 YNNKEL (reference sequence). The DNA for the CDR3 is TGTGCCAGCACCGATTCGGGACTGGGGGGGACCCAGTACTTC. Its protein product is CASTDSGLGGTQYF.

Details on this clonotype: One base away lies a much larger clone, so this may be a sequencing read error. No conserved phenylalanine or tryptophan is present at the end of the CDR3, so a read error is the likely explanation. The CDR3 loop is CASSPDRGPNQPQHL. The DNA of the CDR3 is TGTGCCAGCAGCCCGGACAGGGGGCCCAATCAGCCCCAGCATTTG. The chain combines TRBV7-9 with TRBJ1-5; TRBD1 agrees at 11 bases. J lost 3 bases, V lost 5 bases, and 3 bases had no gene match. Per germline, CDR1 SEHNR and CDR2 FQNEAQ (reference sequence). The CDR3 sequence is 15 residues long.

This clonotype was seen ten or more times. This rearrangement joins TRBV4-1 to TRBJ1-2; D might be TRBD1 (6 bases). Germline V gene sequence: CDR1 MGHRA, CDR2 YSYEKL. The CDR3 runs to 14 residues. Trimming took 1 base from V and 7 from J, leaving 13 bases between them. The CDR3 sequence: CASSQGTDPRGYTF. CDR3 nucleotide sequence: TGCGCCAGCAGCCAAGGGACAGATCCACGTGGCTACACCTTC.

This clonotype was observed a few times. The chain uses TRBV7-2 and TRBJ1-4; D may be TRBD1 (5 bases). The V end lost 0 bases, the J end lost 11 bases, and 22 bases lay between the germline ends. Germline-derived CDR1 and CDR2 are SGHTA and FQGNSA. The CDR3 length is 17 residues. The CDR3 nucleotides are TGTGCCAGCAGCTTAGCGCGCGGGGATTTCGGGGCAAAGAAACTGTTTTTT. Translating it yields CASSLARGDFGAKKLFF.

In this sample, this clonotype turned up a few times. The chain uses TRBV28 and TRBJ1-3; 9 bases are shared with TRBD1. CDR1 and CDR2 (germline): MDHEN, SYDVKM. Trimming cost V 6 bases and J 0 bases; bases outside gene matches: 6. The CDR3 has 16 residues. The CDR3 here is CASSFGQGLSGNTIYF. Written as DNA, the CDR3 is TGTGCCAGCAGCTTCGGACAGGGGCTCTCTGGAAACACCATATATTTT.

This clonotype showed up just a few times. The chain links TRBV5-6 to TRBJ2-7, with D tentatively TRBD1 (6 bases). The V and J ends lost 6 bases and 1 base respectively, with 17 bases between them. CDR1 and CDR2 from the germline V gene are SGHDT and YYEEEE. The length of the CDR3 is 15 residues. As DNA, the CDR3 is TGTGCCAGCAACGGTGGGCTGGGGGCGTCCTACGAGCAGTACTTC. It translates to CASNGGLGASYEQYF.